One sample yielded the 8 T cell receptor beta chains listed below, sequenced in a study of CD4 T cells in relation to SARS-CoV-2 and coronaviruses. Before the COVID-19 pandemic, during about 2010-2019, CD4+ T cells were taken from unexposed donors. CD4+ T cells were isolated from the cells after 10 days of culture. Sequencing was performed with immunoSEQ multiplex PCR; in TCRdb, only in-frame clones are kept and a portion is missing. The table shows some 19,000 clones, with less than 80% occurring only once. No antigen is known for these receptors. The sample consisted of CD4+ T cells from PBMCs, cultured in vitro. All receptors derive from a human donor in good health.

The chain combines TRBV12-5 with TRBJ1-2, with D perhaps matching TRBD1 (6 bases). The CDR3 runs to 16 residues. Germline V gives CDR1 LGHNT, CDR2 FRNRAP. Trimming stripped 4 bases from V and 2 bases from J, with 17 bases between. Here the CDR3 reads CASGSVPQGRNYGYTF. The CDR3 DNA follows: TGTGCTAGTGGTTCGGTACCACAGGGCCGGAACTATGGCTACACCTTC.

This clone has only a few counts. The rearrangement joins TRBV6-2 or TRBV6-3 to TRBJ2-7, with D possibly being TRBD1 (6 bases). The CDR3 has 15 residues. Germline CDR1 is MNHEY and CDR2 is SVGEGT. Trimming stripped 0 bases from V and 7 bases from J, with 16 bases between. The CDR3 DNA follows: TGTGCCAGCAGTTACTCCGCTACAGGGAAGATAGAGCAGTACTTC. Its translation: CASSYSATGKIEQYF.

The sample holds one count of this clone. CDR3 sequence (DNA): TGTGCCAGCAGCCCCCTCCAGGCCTCAAGCTCCTACAATGAGCAGTTCTTC. Translated: CASSPLQASSSYNEQFF. V and J are TRBV3-1 (or the pseudogene TRBV3-2) and TRBJ2-1, with unresolved D. Deletions cut 4 bases from V and 0 bases from J, with 16 bases between. The CDR3 has 17 residues. Looked up from germline, CDR1 is LGHDT and CDR2 is YNNKEL (reference sequence).

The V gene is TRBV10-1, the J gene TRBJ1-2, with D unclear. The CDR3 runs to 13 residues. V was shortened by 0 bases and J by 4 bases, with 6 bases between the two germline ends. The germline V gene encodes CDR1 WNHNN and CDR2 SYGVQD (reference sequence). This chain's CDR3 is CASSESEPYGYTF. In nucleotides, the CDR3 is TGCGCCAGCAGTGAGTCCGAACCCTATGGCTACACCTTC.

The CDR3 nucleotides are TGTGCCATCGGGGACAGGGGTTCCCCCCTCCACTTT. Translated: CAIGDRGSPLHF. The chain carries TRBV10-3 and TRBJ1-6; 10 bases line up with TRBD1. Trimming at V came to 8 bases and at J to 13 bases, leaving 5 bases not matched to a gene. CDR1 is ENHRY and CDR2 is SYGVKD in the germline V gene. The length of the CDR3 is 12 residues.

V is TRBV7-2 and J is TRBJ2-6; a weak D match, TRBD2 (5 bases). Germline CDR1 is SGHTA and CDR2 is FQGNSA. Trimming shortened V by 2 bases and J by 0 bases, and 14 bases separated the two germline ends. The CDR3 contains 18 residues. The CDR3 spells CASSLRGRTYSGANVLTF. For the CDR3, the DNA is TGTGCCAGCAGCTTACGTGGACGGACTTACTCTGGGGCCAACGTCCTGACTTTC. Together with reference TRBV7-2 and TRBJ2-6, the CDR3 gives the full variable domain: GAGVSQSPSNKVTEKGKDVELRCDPISGHTALYWYRQSLGQGLEFLIYFQGNSAPDKSGLPSDRFSAERTGGSVSTLTIQRTQQEDSAVYLCASSLRGRTYSGANVLTFGAGSRLTVL.

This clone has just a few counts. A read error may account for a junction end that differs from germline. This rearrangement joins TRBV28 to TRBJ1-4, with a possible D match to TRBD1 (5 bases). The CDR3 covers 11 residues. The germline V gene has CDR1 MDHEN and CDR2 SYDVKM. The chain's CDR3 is CASSSPGTVVF. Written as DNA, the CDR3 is TGTGCCAGCAGTTCCCCCGGGACTGTCGTTTTT.

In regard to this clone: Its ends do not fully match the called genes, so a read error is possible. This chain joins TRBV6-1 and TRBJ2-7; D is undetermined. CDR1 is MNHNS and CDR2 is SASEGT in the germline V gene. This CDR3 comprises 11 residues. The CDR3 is CASSEGYGQYF. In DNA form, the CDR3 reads TGTGCCAGCAGTGAGGGGTACGGGCAGTACTTC.